This is a list of T cell receptor beta chains from one sample in a study of CD8 T cells in ankylosing spondylitis. TCRdb passed the 5' RACE reads through MiXCR, listing each CDR3 protein once. The sample contains roughly 150,000 distinct CDR3 sequences, roughly 30% of which appear only once. The specimen sequenced was synovial fluid, either unsorted or a sorted T cell fraction (not recorded which). These receptors were taken from a male donor with ankylosing spondylitis. Each CDR3 is given with its conserved first and last residue. The order of the fields is D gene, clone size, V gene, J gene, CDR3 DNA, CDR3 protein. A D gene is named only where the DNA matches it firmly. Clone size appears in some rows only: once, few, many, or a class for an expanded clone.

>-|-|TRBV20-1|TRBJ2-7
TGCAGTGCCCCTCGAAGCGGGCTAAGCTCCTACGAGCAGTACTTC
CSAPRSGLSSYEQYF
>-|-|TRBV12-3/TRBV12-4|TRBJ2-2
TGTGCCAGCAGTTTCAGCGGAGCGAAAGCCGGGGAGCTGTTTTTT
CASSFSGAKAGELFF
>TRBD2|many|TRBV7-9|TRBJ2-2
TGTGCCAGCAGCCCGTACCAGCGGGAGAAGTTCGGGGAGCTGTTTTTT
CASSPYQREKFGELFF
>TRBD2|-|TRBV4-1|TRBJ2-2
TGCGCCAGCAGCCAAGATCGCGGAGCGGGGGGCCCAAATGCTTGGAACACCGGGGAGCTGTTTTTT
CASSQDRGAGGPNAWNTGELFF
>-|few|TRBV12-3/TRBV12-4|TRBJ2-4
TGTGCCAGCAGTTTAGAGGGGGTGAACATTCAGTACTTC
CASSLEGVNIQYF
>-|-|TRBV9|TRBJ2-3
TGTGCCAGCAGCGTAGGCTGGGGGAGCACAGATACGCAGTATTTT
CASSVGWGSTDTQYF
>TRBD1|few|TRBV12-3/TRBV12-4|TRBJ2-1
TGTGCCAGCAGTTTAGGCCGGGACAGCCATGAGCAGTTCTTC
CASSLGRDSHEQFF
>-|-|TRBV18|TRBJ2-5
TGTGCCAGCTCACAAGAAAGGGAGACCCAGTACTTC
CASSQERETQYF
>-|-|TRBV12-3/TRBV12-4|TRBJ2-7
TGTGCCAGCAGGGGGGACCACCCTCCCTACGAGCAGTACTTC
CASRGDHPPYEQYF
>-|-|TRBV28|TRBJ2-7
TGTGCCAGCAGAGACTACCCCGCCGAGCAGTACTTC
CASRDYPAEQYF
>TRBD2|-|TRBV5-4|TRBJ2-3
TGTGCCAGCAGCCAGACTAGCGGGAGGGCCACAGATACGCAGTATTTT
CASSQTSGRATDTQYF
>TRBD2|-|TRBV20-1|TRBJ2-7
TGCAGTGCGACGACTAGCGGGGCCCTCGAGCAGTACTTC
CSATTSGALEQYF
>-|few|TRBV20-1|TRBJ2-7
TGCAGTGCTAGAGACATCCAGGGGTTTACCTACGAGCAGTACTTC
CSARDIQGFTYEQYF
>-|many|TRBV6-1|TRBJ2-7
TGTGCCAGCAGTGCCGATCGAACGTACGAGCAGTACTTC
CASSADRTYEQYF
>-|-|TRBV19|TRBJ1-1
TGTGCCAGTAGTATGGAACAGGGAGGGATGAACACTGAAGCTTTCTTT
CASSMEQGGMNTEAFF
>-|once|TRBV6-1|TRBJ1-6
TGTGCCAGCAGACCAGGCCGGGACACCTATAATTCACCCCTCCACTTT
CASRPGRDTYNSPLHF
>-|few|TRBV28|TRBJ1-1
TGTGCCAGCAGCCCGCCGATGAACACTGAAGCTTTCTTT
CASSPPMNTEAFF
>-|few|TRBV20-1|TRBJ2-5
TGCAGTGCTTTGGGGGAAATAGGCGAGACCCAGTACTTC
CSALGEIGETQYF
>-|-|TRBV2|TRBJ1-5
TGTGCCAGCACCGGAGTAAGGGCGGGACAGCCCCAGCATTTT
CASTGVRAGQPQHF
>-|few|TRBV29-1|TRBJ2-1
TGCAGCGTTGAGAGCCGTACGGGTGCCGAGCAGTTCTTC
CSVESRTGAEQFF
>-|few|TRBV2|TRBJ1-3
TGTGCCAGCAGTGAAGATTGGGCTGGAAACACCATATATTTT
CASSEDWAGNTIYF
>TRBD1|-|TRBV5-6|TRBJ2-3
TGTGCCAGCAGCTTTTCGGCACCCGGGACAGGGGATTTCGGCCCGTTCTCAAATACGCAGTATTTT
CASSFSAPGTGDFGPFSNTQYF
>-|-|TRBV10-2|TRBJ2-7
TGCGCCAGCAGAGATATAGGGGCGGCGGTAGAGCAGTACTTC
CASRDIGAAVEQYF
>-|few|TRBV7-8|TRBJ2-7
TGTGCCAGCAGCTCAAGTCGCAGGGGCTTCTCCTACGAGCAGTACTTC
CASSSSRRGFSYEQYF